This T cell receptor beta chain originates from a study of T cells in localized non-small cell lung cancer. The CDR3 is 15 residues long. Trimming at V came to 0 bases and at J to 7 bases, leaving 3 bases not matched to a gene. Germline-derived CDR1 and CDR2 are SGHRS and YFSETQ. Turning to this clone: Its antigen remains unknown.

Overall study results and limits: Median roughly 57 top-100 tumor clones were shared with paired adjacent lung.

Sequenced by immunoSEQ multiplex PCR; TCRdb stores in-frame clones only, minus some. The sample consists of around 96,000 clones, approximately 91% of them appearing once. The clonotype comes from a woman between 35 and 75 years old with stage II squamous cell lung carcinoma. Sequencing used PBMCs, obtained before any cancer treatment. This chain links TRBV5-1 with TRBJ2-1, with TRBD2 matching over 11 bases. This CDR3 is CASSLGLAGGNEQFF. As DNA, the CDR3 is TGCGCCAGCAGCTTGGGCCTAGCGGGAGGAAATGAGCAGTTCTTC.